This T cell receptor (beta chain) was sequenced during a study of tumor-infiltrating lymphocytes in primary liver carcinoma. Joint extraction of RNA and DNA used 20-30 mg of bulk tissue that was unsorted. Starting from about 0.5 ug of total RNA, TCR beta cDNA was produced with a primer in the constant region. Each TCR beta library was derived from three nested multiplex PCR rounds that employed slightly modified ARM-PCR. TCRdb processed the multiplex PCR reads anew with MiXCR; each CDR3 protein has one entry. The top ten hold around 9.1% of the sample, which has roughly 100,000 distinct CDR3 sequences, over 55% seen once. On this clonotype itself: One junction end does not reproduce the germline sequence, and a read error may be involved.

Material: liver tumor tissue from sampling region 5. Noted subset: tumor region T5, tumor centre. This sequence originates from a woman aged 60 to 75 with primary liver carcinoma and hepatitis B virus infection.

The CDR3 nucleotides read TGTGCCAGCAGTGGTCGACTGGATGATTCACCCATCCACTTT. It codes for CASSGRLDDSPIHF. V and J are TRBV6-1 and TRBJ1-6; D unresolved. The CDR3 has 14 residues. The germline CDR1 and CDR2 sequences are MNHNS and SASEGT.